Listed below are T cell receptor beta chains from one sample, sequenced in a study of T cell responses to AZD1222 COVID-19 vaccine. Only in-frame clones appear in the TCRdb table, and some are missing; sequencing was by immunoSEQ multiplex PCR. Counted here are around 150,000 clones, 90% to 95% occurring once; the ten biggest clones make up under 6%. The sample here was peripheral blood, taken 28 days after the second AZD1222 dose. The receptors here all came from an adult who received the AZD1222 COVID-19 vaccine. CDR3s include the opening cysteine and the closing phenylalanine or tryptophan. D genes are given only for firm matches. The size field is filled for only some rows; it gives once, few, many or a size class.

J gene,CDR3 length,D gene,clone size,V gene,CDR3 protein,CDR3 DNA
TRBJ2-1,14,-,-,TRBV18,CASSPLGGYNEQFF,TGTGCCAGCTCACCACTGGGAGGTTACAATGAGCAGTTCTTC
TRBJ1-5,13,-,-,TRBV15,CATSREGNQPQHF,TGTGCCACCAGCAGAGAAGGCAATCAGCCCCAGCATTTT
TRBJ1-3,15,-,-,TRBV7-8,CASSLGVQGGNTIYF,TGTGCCAGCAGCTTAGGAGTACAGGGTGGAAACACCATATATTTT
TRBJ1-2,9,-,-,TRBV10-3,CAIRGGYTF,TGTGCCATCAGAGGAGGCTACACCTTC
TRBJ2-5,13,-,-,TRBV30,CAWRGTGWETQYF,TGTGCCTGGAGGGGCACCGGGTGGGAGACCCAGTACTTC
TRBJ2-1,12,-,-,TRBV7-9,CASSPSLDEQFF,TGTGCCAGCAGTCCCTCGCTCGATGAGCAGTTCTTC
TRBJ2-7,17,-,-,TRBV25-1,CASSESRGGTVEGEQYF,TGTGCCAGCAGTGAATCGAGAGGCGGGACTGTGGAGGGCGAGCAGTACTTC
TRBJ2-7,14,-,-,TRBV28,CASSLPTDPYEQYF,TGTGCCAGCAGCCTCCCGACAGACCCCTACGAGCAGTACTTC
TRBJ1-5,14,-,-,TRBV6-5,CASTNVDSYQPQHF,TGTGCCAGCACCAACGTGGACTCGTATCAGCCCCAGCATTTT
TRBJ1-4,13,-,-,TRBV6-1,CASSEGTGTKLFF,TGTGCCAGCAGTGAAGGGACCGGGACAAAACTGTTTTTT
TRBJ1-2,12,TRBD1,once,TRBV28,CASTPDRVVYTF,TGTGCCAGCACCCCGGACAGGGTTGTCTACACCTTC
TRBJ1-2,14,TRBD1,-,TRBV6-5,CASSSRDSLYGYTF,TGTGCCAGCAGTTCTCGGGACAGCCTCTATGGCTACACCTTC
TRBJ2-3,15,TRBD2,-,TRBV30,CAGLAGAIFTDTQYF,TGTGCCGGATTAGCGGGAGCGATCTTCACAGATACGCAGTATTTT
TRBJ2-7,14,-,once,TRBV2,CASSEQRTLYEQYF,TGTGCCAGCAGTGAACAGAGGACCCTCTACGAGCAGTACTTC
TRBJ1-5,17,TRBD1,-,TRBV2,CASSRDREPYSNQPQHF,TGTGCCAGCAGTCGGGACAGGGAGCCATATAGCAATCAGCCCCAGCATTTT
TRBJ1-1,15,TRBD1,-,TRBV6-2/TRBV6-3,CASSYRLDRGEEAFF,TGTGCCAGCAGTTACCGACTCGACAGGGGGGAGGAAGCTTTCTTT
TRBJ2-3,15,TRBD1,few,TRBV6-1,CASSEGGTGADTQYF,TGTGCCAGCAGTGAAGGCGGGACAGGGGCAGATACGCAGTATTTT
TRBJ2-7,13,TRBD1,-,TRBV7-2,CASSTRTGDEQYF,TGTGCCAGCAGCACCCGGACAGGGGACGAGCAGTACTTC
TRBJ1-2,12,-,-,TRBV28,CASSFQGRGYTF,TGTGCCAGCAGTTTCCAGGGGAGAGGCTACACCTTC
TRBJ2-5,17,-,-,TRBV6-1,CASSDWLLQGDLETQYF,TGTGCCAGCAGTGATTGGCTGCTACAGGGAGATTTGGAGACCCAGTACTTC
TRBJ2-3,15,-,-,TRBV6-6,CASSPSGFPTDTQYF,TGTGCCAGCAGCCCCTCTGGTTTTCCCACAGATACGCAGTATTTT
TRBJ1-5,15,-,-,TRBV18,CASSPLEGSNQPQHF,TGTGCCAGCTCACCGTTAGAGGGTAGCAATCAGCCCCAGCATTTT
TRBJ1-2,15,TRBD1,-,TRBV18,CASSPPSRQGDGYTF,TGTGCCAGCTCACCACCTTCCCGACAGGGGGATGGCTACACCTTC
TRBJ2-7,13,TRBD1,-,TRBV18,CASSPDRGGEQYF,TGTGCCAGCTCACCTGACAGGGGGGGCGAGCAGTACTTC
TRBJ2-5,14,TRBD1,-,TRBV29-1,CSVSTGTGQETQYF,TGCAGCGTTTCCACCGGGACAGGGCAAGAGACCCAGTACTTC
TRBJ1-1,15,-,few,TRBV13,CASRVESAGLSEAFF,TGTGCCAGCAGGGTTGAGAGCGCAGGGCTGTCTGAAGCTTTCTTT
TRBJ2-5,15,-,-,TRBV7-9,CASSRIPGSAETQYF,TGTGCCAGCAGCCGTATCCCAGGGTCGGCAGAGACCCAGTACTTC
TRBJ1-5,20,-,-,TRBV28,CASSPGVWPVRVRSNQPQHF,TGTGCCAGCAGTCCAGGGGTGTGGCCTGTTCGGGTACGGAGCAATCAGCCCCAGCATTTT
TRBJ1-3,16,-,-,TRBV21-1,CASSKGNHPSGNTIYF,TGTGCCAGCAGCAAGGGAAATCACCCCTCTGGAAACACCATATATTTT
TRBJ1-6,10,-,-,TRBV20-1,CSARNSPLHF,TGCAGTGCTAGAAATTCACCCCTCCACTTT
TRBJ2-7,12,-,-,TRBV19,CASSIEGDEQYF,TGTGCCAGTAGTATAGAGGGGGACGAGCAGTACTTC
TRBJ2-1,13,-,-,TRBV6-2/TRBV6-3,CASSQDSYNEQFF,TGTGCCAGCAGTCAGGACAGCTACAATGAGCAGTTCTTC
TRBJ2-5,12,-,-,TRBV30,CAWSGDPETQYF,TGTGCCTGGAGTGGGGATCCGGAGACCCAGTACTTC
TRBJ2-3,16,-,-,TRBV11-2,CASSLGQTSSTDTQYF,TGTGCCAGCAGCTTAGGACAGACTTCTAGCACAGATACGCAGTATTTT
TRBJ1-5,12,-,-,TRBV19,CASSHRNQPQHF,TGTGCCAGTAGTCACAGAAATCAGCCCCAGCATTTT
TRBJ1-2,14,-,-,TRBV19,CASSLGTSSYGYTF,TGTGCCAGTAGTTTGGGGACTTCTTCCTATGGCTACACCTTC
TRBJ2-1,18,-,-,TRBV10-3,CAISDTYSAHLSYNEQFF,TGTGCCATCAGTGATACTTATAGCGCGCACCTTTCCTACAATGAGCAGTTCTTC
TRBJ1-1,14,TRBD1,-,TRBV19,CASSPRTGGSKAFF,TGTGCCAGTAGTCCCCGGACAGGGGGCAGTAAGGCTTTCTTT
TRBJ2-2,11,-,few,TRBV9,CASSVERELFF,TGTGCCAGCAGCGTAGAGCGGGAGCTGTTTTTT
TRBJ1-1,13,-,once,TRBV12-3/TRBV12-4,CASSQGLGTEAFF,TGTGCCAGCAGTCAGGGCCTGGGGACTGAAGCTTTCTTT
TRBJ2-1,13,-,-,TRBV9,CASSVQTYNEQFF,TGTGCCAGCAGCGTGCAAACCTACAATGAGCAGTTCTTC
TRBJ2-7,17,TRBD2,once,TRBV3-1/TRBV3-2,CASSQDGLAGPSYEQYF,TGTGCCAGCAGCCAAGATGGATTAGCGGGACCCTCCTACGAGCAGTACTTC
TRBJ1-1,16,-,few,TRBV29-1,CSVERGSYTLGTEAFF,TGCAGCGTTGAACGAGGCAGCTACACCTTGGGCACTGAAGCTTTCTTT
TRBJ2-1,15,TRBD2,-,TRBV27,CASSSGLAAYNEQFF,TGTGCCAGCAGTTCAGGACTAGCGGCCTACAATGAGCAGTTCTTC
TRBJ2-2,14,-,few,TRBV6-1,CASSESYDAGELFF,TGTGCCAGCAGTGAGAGTTATGACGCCGGGGAGCTGTTTTTT
TRBJ1-1,14,-,-,TRBV21-1,CASSNGTGGTEAFF,TGTGCCAGCAGCAACGGGACAGGGGGCACTGAAGCTTTCTTT
TRBJ2-3,17,-,-,TRBV30,CAWSVTRDHLSTDTQYF,TGTGCCTGGAGTGTAACGCGGGACCACTTAAGCACAGATACGCAGTATTTT
TRBJ2-7,14,-,-,TRBV6-2/TRBV6-3,CASSAGTLLYEQYF,TGTGCCAGCAGTGCCGGGACATTACTTTACGAGCAGTACTTC
TRBJ1-2,14,-,-,TRBV9,CASSVGGTDYGYTF,TGTGCCAGCAGCGTAGGGGGGACCGACTATGGCTACACCTTC
TRBJ2-1,16,-,-,TRBV5-1,CASSWTGNHPYNEQFF,TGCGCCAGCAGCTGGACTGGTAACCACCCCTACAATGAGCAGTTCTTC
TRBJ2-1,16,TRBD2,-,TRBV28,CASSLGLAGGLYEQFF,TGTGCCAGCAGTTTGGGACTAGCGGGAGGTTTATATGAGCAGTTCTTC